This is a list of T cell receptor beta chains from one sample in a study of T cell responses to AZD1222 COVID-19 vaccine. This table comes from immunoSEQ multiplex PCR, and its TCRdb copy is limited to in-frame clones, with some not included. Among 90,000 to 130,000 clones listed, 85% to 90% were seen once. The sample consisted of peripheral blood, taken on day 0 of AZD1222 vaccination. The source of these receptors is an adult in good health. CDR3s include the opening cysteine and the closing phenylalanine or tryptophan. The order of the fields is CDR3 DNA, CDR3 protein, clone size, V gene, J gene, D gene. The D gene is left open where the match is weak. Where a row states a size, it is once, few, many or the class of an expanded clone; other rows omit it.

DNA: TGCGCCAGCAGCCTTACAGGGGGCACCGGGGAGCTGTTTTTT
CDR3: CASSLTGGTGELFF
size: once
V: TRBV4-1
J: TRBJ2-2
D: TRBD1

DNA: TGCAGTGCTAGTCGGGGGACAGCTCTTGAGGCTTTCTTT
CDR3: CSASRGTALEAFF
size: -
V: TRBV20-1
J: TRBJ1-1
D: TRBD1

DNA: TGTGCCAGCAGCTCCCCCCCGATCTCACAGGGCGGTGGGAACACTGAAGCTTTCTTT
CDR3: CASSSPPISQGGGNTEAFF
size: -
V: TRBV12-1
J: TRBJ1-1
D: -

DNA: TGTGCTAGTGGTCTGCCCCTAGACGCCCTCGGGAAAGCTTTCTTT
CDR3: CASGLPLDALGKAFF
size: once
V: TRBV12-5
J: TRBJ1-1
D: -

DNA: TGTGCCAGCAGCTCCTTAAACGAGCAGTACTTC
CDR3: CASSSLNEQYF
size: -
V: TRBV5-8
J: TRBJ2-7
D: -

DNA: TGTGCCAGCAGTCCCGCCGGGGTTTACTATGGCTACACCTTC
CDR3: CASSPAGVYYGYTF
size: -
V: TRBV6-2/TRBV6-3
J: TRBJ1-2
D: -

DNA: TGTGCCAGCAGCCCCGAATACAATGAGCAGTTCTTC
CDR3: CASSPEYNEQFF
size: -
V: TRBV6-2/TRBV6-3
J: TRBJ2-1
D: -

DNA: TGTGCCAGCAGTTCTCGGGCTAGCGGGGGTTCACTCCGCACAGATACGCAGTATTTT
CDR3: CASSSRASGGSLRTDTQYF
size: -
V: TRBV27
J: TRBJ2-3
D: TRBD2

DNA: TGCAGCGTCGCCGAGACCCTGTTTGGGGATTCACCCCTCCACTTT
CDR3: CSVAETLFGDSPLHF
size: -
V: TRBV29-1
J: TRBJ1-6
D: -

DNA: TGCGCCAGCAGTGTACTTGGACAGGGGGCTAATAAGGGTTATGGCTACACCTTC
CDR3: CASSVLGQGANKGYGYTF
size: -
V: TRBV5-1
J: TRBJ1-2
D: TRBD1

DNA: TGTGCCAGCAGAGTTCTACAGGGGGCTCATGAGCAGTTCTTC
CDR3: CASRVLQGAHEQFF
size: -
V: TRBV6-5
J: TRBJ2-1
D: TRBD1

DNA: TGTGCCAGCTCTGTAGCGGGGGGGCGAGATACGCAGTATTTT
CDR3: CASSVAGGRDTQYF
size: -
V: TRBV3-1/TRBV3-2
J: TRBJ2-3
D: TRBD2

DNA: TGTGCCAGCAGCCTGACGGGTACAGTCATTAATGAAAAACTGTTTTTT
CDR3: CASSLTGTVINEKLFF
size: -
V: TRBV5-5
J: TRBJ1-4
D: -

DNA: TGTGCCAGCAGCTCCCCGGGGCGGGGATCGCAAGAGACCCAGTACTTC
CDR3: CASSSPGRGSQETQYF
size: once
V: TRBV7-2
J: TRBJ2-5
D: -

DNA: TGTGCCAGCAGCTTCCTAGGGGAAGGATTCTATGGCTACACCTTC
CDR3: CASSFLGEGFYGYTF
size: -
V: TRBV7-9
J: TRBJ1-2
D: -

DNA: TGTGCCAGCAGTTTGGGGGGCCAGCCCCAGCATTTT
CDR3: CASSLGGQPQHF
size: few
V: TRBV28
J: TRBJ1-5
D: -

DNA: TGTGCCAGCAGACAGATGAACACTGAAGCTTTCTTT
CDR3: CASRQMNTEAFF
size: -
V: TRBV2
J: TRBJ1-1
D: -

DNA: TGTGCCAGCAAATACAGGGGGAACACTGAAGCTTTCTTT
CDR3: CASKYRGNTEAFF
size: -
V: TRBV2
J: TRBJ1-1
D: TRBD1

DNA: TGTGCCTGGAGCCGGAATGAAAAACTGTTTTTT
CDR3: CAWSRNEKLFF
size: -
V: TRBV30
J: TRBJ1-4
D: -

DNA: TGTGCCAGCGCTGGGGGGCGAACAGATACGCAGTATTTT
CDR3: CASAGGRTDTQYF
size: -
V: TRBV11-3
J: TRBJ2-3
D: -

DNA: TGCAGTGCTAGTGATTTGTCGGTTTGGGAGGGGAACACTGAAGCTTTCTTT
CDR3: CSASDLSVWEGNTEAFF
size: -
V: TRBV20-1
J: TRBJ1-1
D: -

DNA: TGTGCCAGCAGTTACGACAGCCCTTGGTACAATGAGCAGTTCTTC
CDR3: CASSYDSPWYNEQFF
size: -
V: TRBV6-5
J: TRBJ2-1
D: -

DNA: TGTGCCAGCAGCCCACCTGGATCATATAATTCACCCCTCCACTTT
CDR3: CASSPPGSYNSPLHF
size: -
V: TRBV5-6
J: TRBJ1-6
D: -

DNA: TGTGCCAGCAGCTTGGAGGGGATGAACACTGAAGCTTTCTTT
CDR3: CASSLEGMNTEAFF
size: -
V: TRBV5-5
J: TRBJ1-1
D: -

DNA: TGTGCCTGGGCACAGGGATTAGGAGAAAAACTGTTTTTT
CDR3: CAWAQGLGEKLFF
size: -
V: TRBV30
J: TRBJ1-4
D: -

DNA: TGTGCCAGCAGTCTCCGCTCAGATACGCAGTATTTT
CDR3: CASSLRSDTQYF
size: -
V: TRBV12-3/TRBV12-4
J: TRBJ2-3
D: -

DNA: TGTGCCAGCAGCCCAATGAACACTGAAGCTTTCTTT
CDR3: CASSPMNTEAFF
size: -
V: TRBV6-5
J: TRBJ1-1
D: -